Listed here are 4 T cell receptor beta chains from one sample, sequenced in a study of T cell responses to AZD1222 COVID-19 vaccine. TCRdb's copy holds only in-frame clones and misses some; the assay was immunoSEQ multiplex PCR. Among roughly 130,000 clones, around 87% were seen once, and the ten largest hold approximately 1.6%. The sample consisted of peripheral blood, taken on day 0 of AZD1222 vaccination. Receptor source: an adult in good health.

V and J are TRBV21-1 and TRBJ2-6. TRBV21-1 is classified as a pseudogene. This CDR3 region has 16 residues. The CDR3 sequence is CASTLGFPSGANVLTF. The CDR3 region has the DNA TGTGCCAGCACGCTAGGGTTTCCCTCTGGGGCCAACGTCCTGACTTTC.

As regards this clone: The junction departs from germline at one end; a sequencing error may be responsible. This chain joins TRBV18 and TRBJ1-2; 8 bases line up with TRBD1. The CDR3 sequence is 13 residues long. Germline CDR1 reads KGHSH; CDR2 reads LQKENI. CDR3 protein: CASSGQGNCGYTF. CDR3 sequence (DNA): TGTGCCAGCTCAGGACAGGGTAACTGTGGCTACACCTTC. The variable domain in full, with the rest retrieved from reference TRBV18 and TRBJ1-2, is NAGVMQNPRHLVRRRGQEARLRCSPMKGHSHVYWYRQLPEEGLKFMVYLQKENIIDESGMPKERFSAEFPKEGPSILRIQQVVRGDSAAYFCASSGQGNCGYTFGSGTRLTVV.

The rearrangement joins TRBV3-1 (or the pseudogene TRBV3-2) to TRBJ2-7; D is possibly TRBD1 or TRBD2 (5 bases each). CDR1 is LGHDT and CDR2 is YNNKEL in the germline V gene (reference sequence). The V end lost 5 bases, the J end lost 2 bases, and 13 bases lay between the germline ends. This CDR3 is 14 amino acids long. CDR3 residues: CASSRGDRTYEQYF. CDR3 sequence (DNA): TGTGCCAGCAGCAGAGGGGACCGCACCTACGAGCAGTACTTC.

This chain links TRBV4-3 with TRBJ1-1; D remains ambiguous. The germline CDR1 and CDR2 sequences are LGHNA and YSLEER. The CDR3 is made up of 15 amino acids. The V end lost 0 bases, the J end lost 0 bases, and 8 bases lay between the germline ends. The CDR3 region is CASSQERGLNTEAFF. In nucleotides, the CDR3 is TGCGCCAGCAGCCAAGAAAGAGGCCTGAACACTGAAGCTTTCTTT.